One T cell receptor beta chain is described in this entry. Its antigen is currently not known. No base-level quality is on record; no much larger clone is a single base apart. V lost 4 bases and J lost 5 bases; the stretch between them is 12 bases long. The CDR3 contains 15 residues, cysteine and phenylalanine counted. Here the CDR3 DNA is all that survives: 45 bases in frame from base 1. From the germline V gene, CDR1 is SGHAT and CDR2 is FQNNGV. Receptor amplification or capture employed 5' RACE. Sequencing relied on an Illumina HiSeq 2500. A second PCR of 7 to 11 cycles was performed with a sample-barcoded 5' primer and a J-beta primer mix. A template-switch 5' adaptor carrying 12 random nucleotides introduced a unique molecular identifier onto each TCR beta cDNA molecule. Each sample yielded at least 3 million CDR3-containing paired-end reads. First-strand cDNA synthesis was performed from all RNA using the Mint cDNA synthesis kit, with priming by a TRBC-specific oligonucleotide. All cDNA was treated with uracil-DNA glycosylase and then went through a first 18-cycle PCR with the universal primers M1SS and BC2_uni_R. The authors processed their data as follows. For normalization, 1 million high-quality reads were randomly selected from each sample, with every read carrying a distinct molecular identifier. Instead of being binned into consensus sequences, reads with shared molecular identifiers were discarded. MiTCR, run with a Q25 quality threshold and the strictest error-elimination algorithm, handled CDR3 identification, clonotype clustering and error correction. A nonparametric unseen species model with Euler transformation was used to estimate a lower bound on total TCR beta diversity. The public reads were reanalyzed by TCRdb: fastp trimming at Q25, MiXCR alignment, in-frame beta chains only. Each CDR3 protein appears once, grouped with its most common genes and DNA. These V and J calls originate from TCRdb's pipeline instead of the authors' own analysis. The sample table holds 1,300,000 or so distinct CDR3 sequences, of which 59% were seen once. 6.7% of the sample belongs to the ten largest clones.

These data belong to a study of blood T cells in healthy people across ages (dated by TCRdb to about 2015). For context, the study as a whole: In model experiments, template switching captured about one uniquely barcoded TCR beta cDNA molecule for every two T cells. The study analyzed two additional independent replicas of 1 million unique cDNA reads from the same blood draw for two donors, one aged 18 to 30 and one aged 80 or older. Donors of different ages were randomly distributed across sequencing lanes to avoid experimental bias. Donors were grouped into four age groups: young (average 16 years), middle-aged (39), aged (about 59) and long-lived (over 80). To track age-related changes in TCR beta repertoire diversity, the study relied on deep sequencing normalized with unique cDNA molecular identifiers. General findings and caveats noted by the study authors: Observed TCR beta diversity per million T cells fell roughly linearly with age, and a significant reduction was already apparent by age roughly 40. There was a strong correlation between observed TCR beta diversity and the percentage of naive T cells measured by flow cytometry. Estimates of total diversity from one million sequenced T cells were regarded as lower bounds and underestimates. Since profiling was done on bulk unsorted PBMCs, naive and antigen-experienced compartments could not be conclusively compared. Because donor CMV infection status was unknown, age-related changes in expanded clonotypes were potentially confounded. Compared with the aged group, the long-lived group had more naive CD4+ T cells, fewer expanded clones and increased TCR diversity, suggesting age selection.

Systemically healthy Caucasian individuals from Russia, 39 in total and aged roughly 6 to 90 years, were included as donors. Each donor gave 8 to 10 milliliters of peripheral blood, collected into EDTA-treated Vacutainer tubes. Ficoll-Paque density-gradient centrifugation was used to isolate PBMCs, with at least 7 million per sample. Trizol reagent was used to extract total RNA from PBMCs, with at least 5 micrograms per sample. Naive CD45RAhigh/CD27high T cell percentages were measured by flow cytometry on a PBMC aliquot from every donor. The receptor's source is a man aged 18 to 29 in good health. The receptor chain draws on TRBV11-2 and TRBJ1-6, and possibly TRBD1, on 5 matching bases. The sequencing sample was made of blood. The bases read TGTGCCAGCAGCTGGGGGAGAGGCGATAATTCACCCCTCCACTTT. The translation is CASSWGRGDNSPLHF. With the portions outside the CDR3 filled from the reference TRBV11-2 and TRBJ1-6 genes, the complete variable region becomes EAGVAQSPRYKIIEKRQSVAFWCNPISGHATLYWYQQILGQGPKLLIQFQNNGVVDDSQLPKDRFSAERLKGVDSTLKIQPAKLEDSAVYLCASSWGRGDNSPLHFGNGTRLTVT.